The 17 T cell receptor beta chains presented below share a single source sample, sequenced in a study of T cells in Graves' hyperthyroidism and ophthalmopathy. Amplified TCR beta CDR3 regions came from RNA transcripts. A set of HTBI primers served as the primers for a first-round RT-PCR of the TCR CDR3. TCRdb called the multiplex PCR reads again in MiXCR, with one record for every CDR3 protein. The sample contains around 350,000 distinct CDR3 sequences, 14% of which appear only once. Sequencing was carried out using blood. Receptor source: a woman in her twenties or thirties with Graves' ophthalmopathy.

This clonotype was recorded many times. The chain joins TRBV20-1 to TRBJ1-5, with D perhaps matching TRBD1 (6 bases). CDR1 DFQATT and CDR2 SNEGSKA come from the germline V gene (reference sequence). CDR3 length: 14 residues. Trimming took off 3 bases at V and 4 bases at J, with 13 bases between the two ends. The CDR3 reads CSASFLGGNQPQHF. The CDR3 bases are TGCAGTGCTAGCTTTTTAGGGGGTAATCAGCCCCAGCATTTT.

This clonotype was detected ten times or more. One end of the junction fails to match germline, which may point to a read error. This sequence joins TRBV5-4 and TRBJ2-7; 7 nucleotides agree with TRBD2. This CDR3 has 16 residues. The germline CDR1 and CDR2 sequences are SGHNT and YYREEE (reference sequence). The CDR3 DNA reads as TGTGCCAGCCGCTTACCGGGACTACTAGCCCCCGACGAGCAGTACTTC. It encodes CASRLPGLLAPDEQYF.

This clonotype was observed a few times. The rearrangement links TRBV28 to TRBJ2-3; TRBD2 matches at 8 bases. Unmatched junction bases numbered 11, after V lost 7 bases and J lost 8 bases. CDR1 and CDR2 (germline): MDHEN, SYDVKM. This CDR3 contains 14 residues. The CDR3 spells CASIGAGAPGTQYF. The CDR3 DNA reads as TGTGCCAGCATAGGAGCGGGGGCCCCCGGTACGCAGTATTTT.

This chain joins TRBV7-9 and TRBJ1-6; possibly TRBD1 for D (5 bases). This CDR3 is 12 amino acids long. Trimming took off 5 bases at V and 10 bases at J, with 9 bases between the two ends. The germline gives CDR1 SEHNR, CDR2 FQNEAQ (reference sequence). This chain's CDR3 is CASSPGASPLHF. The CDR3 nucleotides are TGTGCCAGCAGCCCCGGGGCCTCACCCCTCCACTTT.

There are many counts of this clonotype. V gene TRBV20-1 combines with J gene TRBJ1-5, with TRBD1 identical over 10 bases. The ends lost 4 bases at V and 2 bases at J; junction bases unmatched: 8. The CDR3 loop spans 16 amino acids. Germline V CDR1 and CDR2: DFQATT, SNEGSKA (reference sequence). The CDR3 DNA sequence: TGCAGTGCTACTGGGGGACAGGGGACCCGCAATCAGCCCCAGCATTTT. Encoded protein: CSATGGQGTRNQPQHF.

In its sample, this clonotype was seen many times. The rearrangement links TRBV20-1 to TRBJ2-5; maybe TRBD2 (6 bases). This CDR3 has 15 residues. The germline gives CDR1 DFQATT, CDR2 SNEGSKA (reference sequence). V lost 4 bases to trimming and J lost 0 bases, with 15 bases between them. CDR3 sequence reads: CSATPGLLYQETQYF. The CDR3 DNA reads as TGCAGTGCTACGCCGGGACTCCTGTACCAAGAGACCCAGTACTTC.

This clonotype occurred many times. The CDR3 is CASRVGTSIDGYTF. The CDR3 region has the DNA TGCGCCAGCCGGGTCGGGACGTCAATCGATGGCTACACCTTC. V usage is TRBV5-1 and J usage is TRBJ1-2, with a tentative D call TRBD1 (5 bases). Trimming cost V 7 bases and J 6 bases, with 19 bases left between them. There are 14 residues in the CDR3. Germline V gene lookup returns CDR1 SGHRS and CDR2 YFSETQ.

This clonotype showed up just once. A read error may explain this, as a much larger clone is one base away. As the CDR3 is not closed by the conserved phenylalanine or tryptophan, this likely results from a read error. DNA of the CDR3: TGTGCCACCAGTCAAGCCGGGGGGGCCTACAATGAGCAGTTCTAC. Amino acid sequence: CATSQAGGAYNEQFY. V is TRBV24-1 and J is TRBJ2-1, with 8 bases that match TRBD2. The CDR3 sequence is 15 residues long. Germline trimming cut 6 bases from V and 2 bases from J; bases unmatched to any gene: 5. Germline V lookup: CDR1 KGHDR, CDR2 SFDVKD.

The CDR3 reads CASSLVGANEQYF. The CDR3 region has the DNA TGTGCCAGCAGCTTAGTGGGGGCAAACGAGCAGTACTTC. This chain uses TRBV7-2 with TRBJ2-7; D possibly corresponds to TRBD1 (6 bases). Trimming left V 1 base short and J 5 bases short, with 9 bases between. The length of the CDR3 is 13 residues. Germline V gene data show CDR1 as SGHTA and CDR2 as FQGNSA. Full variable domain (outside the CDR3, taken from reference TRBV7-2 and TRBJ2-7): GAGVSQSPSNKVTEKGKDVELRCDPISGHTALYWYRQSLGQGLEFLIYFQGNSAPDKSGLPSDRFSAERTGGSVSTLTIQRTQQEDSAVYLCASSLVGANEQYFGPGTRLTVT.

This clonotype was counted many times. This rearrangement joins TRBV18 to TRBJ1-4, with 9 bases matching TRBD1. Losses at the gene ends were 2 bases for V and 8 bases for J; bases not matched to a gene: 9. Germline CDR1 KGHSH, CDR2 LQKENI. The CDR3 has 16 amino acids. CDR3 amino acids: CASSPSAGQGAEKLFF. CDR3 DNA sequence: TGTGCCAGCTCACCATCAGCGGGACAGGGAGCCGAAAAACTGTTTTTT.

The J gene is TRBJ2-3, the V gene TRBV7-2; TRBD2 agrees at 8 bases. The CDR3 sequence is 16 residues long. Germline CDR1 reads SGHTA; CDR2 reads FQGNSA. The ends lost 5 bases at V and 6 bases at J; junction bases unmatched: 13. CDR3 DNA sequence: TGTGCCAGCAGCCGAACGACTAGCGCGGGGCAGGATACGCAGTATTTT. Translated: CASSRTTSAGQDTQYF.

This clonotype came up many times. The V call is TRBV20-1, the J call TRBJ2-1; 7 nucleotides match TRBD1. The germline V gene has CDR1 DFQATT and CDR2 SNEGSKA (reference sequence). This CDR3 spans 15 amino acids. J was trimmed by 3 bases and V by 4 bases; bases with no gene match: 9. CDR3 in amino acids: CSANNRGGSYNEQFF. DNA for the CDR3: TGCAGTGCTAACAACAGGGGCGGCAGCTACAATGAGCAGTTCTTC.

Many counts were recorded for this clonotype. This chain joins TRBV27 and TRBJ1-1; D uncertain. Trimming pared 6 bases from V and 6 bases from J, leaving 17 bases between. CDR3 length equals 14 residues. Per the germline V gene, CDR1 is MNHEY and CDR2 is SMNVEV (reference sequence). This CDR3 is CASRATVIGPEAFF. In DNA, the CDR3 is TGTGCCAGCAGAGCCACAGTAATCGGACCTGAAGCTTTCTTT.

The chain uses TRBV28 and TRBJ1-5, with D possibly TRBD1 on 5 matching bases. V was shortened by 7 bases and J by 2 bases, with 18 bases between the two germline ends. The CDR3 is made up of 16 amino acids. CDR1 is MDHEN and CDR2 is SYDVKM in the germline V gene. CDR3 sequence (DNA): TGTGCCAGCACAACCACTTGGGGGGATGGCAATCAGCCCCAGCATTTT. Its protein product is CASTTTWGDGNQPQHF.

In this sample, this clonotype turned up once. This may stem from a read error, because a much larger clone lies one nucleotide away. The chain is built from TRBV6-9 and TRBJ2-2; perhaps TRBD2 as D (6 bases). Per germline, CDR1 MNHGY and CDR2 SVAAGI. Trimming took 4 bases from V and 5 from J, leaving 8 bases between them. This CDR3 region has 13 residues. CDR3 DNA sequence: TGTGCCAGCAGTTGTAGCGGAACCGGGGAGCTGTTTTTT. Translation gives CASSCSGTGELFF.

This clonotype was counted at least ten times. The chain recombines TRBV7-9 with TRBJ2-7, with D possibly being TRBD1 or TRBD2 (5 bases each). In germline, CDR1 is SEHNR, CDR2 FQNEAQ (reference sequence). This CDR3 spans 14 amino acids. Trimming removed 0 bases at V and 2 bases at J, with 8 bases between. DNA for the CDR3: TGTGCCAGCAGCTTAGCCTTGGGGGCCTACGAGCAGTACTTC. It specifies CASSLALGAYEQYF. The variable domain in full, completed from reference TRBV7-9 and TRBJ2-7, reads DTGVSQNPRHKITKRGQNVTFRCDPISEHNRLYWYRQTLGQGPEFLTYFQNEAQLEKSRLLSDRFSAERPKGSFSTLEIQRTEQGDSAMYLCASSLALGAYEQYFGPGTRLTVT.

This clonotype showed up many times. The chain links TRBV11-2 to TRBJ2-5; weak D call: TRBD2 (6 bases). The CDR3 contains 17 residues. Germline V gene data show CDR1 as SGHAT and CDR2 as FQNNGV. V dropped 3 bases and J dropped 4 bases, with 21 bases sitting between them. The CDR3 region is CASSLFGGTASGETQYF. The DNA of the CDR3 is TGTGCCAGCAGCTTGTTCGGCGGGACGGCTTCGGGAGAGACCCAGTACTTC.